Shown below are 3 T cell receptor beta chains from a single sample sequenced in a study of control samples from healthy donors and cancer patients. Measured with immunoSEQ multiplex PCR; TCRdb has only the in-frame clones, and not every one. There are about 34,000 clones in the sample; approximately 86% occur only once, and 1.5% to 2% lies in the top ten. The sample consisted of PBMCs. These receptors came from a woman aged 40 to 50 with lung cancer.

The chain combines TRBV19 with TRBJ1-1; D not certain. The germline V gene encodes CDR1 LNHDA and CDR2 SQIVND (reference sequence). The CDR3 has 13 residues. Trimming removed 9 bases from V and 7 bases from J, with 18 bases in between. The chain's CDR3 is CASAGPGLSEAFF. Written as DNA, the CDR3 is TGTGCCAGCGCCGGACCTGGCCTTAGTGAAGCTTTCTTT.

The chain couples TRBV6-2 or TRBV6-3 to TRBJ1-1; the D is unclear. CDR3 length: 16 residues. Germline-derived CDR1 and CDR2 are MNHEY and SVGEGT. Trimming stripped 6 bases from V and 4 bases from J, with 21 bases between. CDR3 nucleotides: TGTGCCAGCAGCCCCCGGGGAGGCGGCCCGGGCACTGAAGCTTTCTTT. Translated: CASSPRGGGPGTEAFF.

This clone occurred a few times. V and J are TRBV6-2 or TRBV6-3 and TRBJ1-5, with 8 bases aligning to TRBD1. Trimming took 6 bases from V and 3 from J; bases not matched to a gene: 4. The CDR3 contains 14 residues. Germline V CDR1 and CDR2: MNHEY, SVGEGT. The CDR3 DNA follows: TGTGCCAGCAGCCGGACAGGGTCCAATCAGCCCCAGCATTTT. It encodes CASSRTGSNQPQHF.